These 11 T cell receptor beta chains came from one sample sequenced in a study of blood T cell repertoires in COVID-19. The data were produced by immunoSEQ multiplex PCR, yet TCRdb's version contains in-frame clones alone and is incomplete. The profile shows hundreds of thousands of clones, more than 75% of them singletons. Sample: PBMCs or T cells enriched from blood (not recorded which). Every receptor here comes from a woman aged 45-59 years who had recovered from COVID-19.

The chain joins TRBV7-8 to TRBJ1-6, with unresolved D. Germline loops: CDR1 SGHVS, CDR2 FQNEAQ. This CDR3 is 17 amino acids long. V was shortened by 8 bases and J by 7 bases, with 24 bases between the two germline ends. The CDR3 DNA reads TGTGCCAGCTCAAATTTAGCTCCGGGTGAGGGCAATTCACCCCTCCACTTT. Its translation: CASSNLAPGEGNSPLHF.

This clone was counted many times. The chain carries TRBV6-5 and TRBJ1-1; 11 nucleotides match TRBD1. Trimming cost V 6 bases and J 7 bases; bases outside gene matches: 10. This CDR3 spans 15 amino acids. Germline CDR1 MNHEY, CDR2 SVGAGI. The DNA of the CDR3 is TGTGCCAGCAGGTTGGCCGGGACAGGGGGGTTTGAAGCTTTCTTT. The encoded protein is CASRLAGTGGFEAFF.

Here the CDR3 DNA reads TGTGCCAGCAGCTTCGCGACTGGGGCCAACGTCCTGACTTTC. Amino acid sequence: CASSFATGANVLTF. The chain recombines TRBV7-3 with TRBJ2-6; D not resolved. The V gene's germline CDR1 is SGHTA and CDR2 FQGTGA. The V and J ends lost 3 bases and 2 bases respectively, with 5 bases between them. CDR3 length: 14 residues.

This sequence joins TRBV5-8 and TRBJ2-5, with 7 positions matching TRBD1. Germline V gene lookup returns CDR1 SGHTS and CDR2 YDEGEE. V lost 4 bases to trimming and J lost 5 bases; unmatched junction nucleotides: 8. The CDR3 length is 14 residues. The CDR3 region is CASSPGQNVETQYF. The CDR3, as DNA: TGTGCCAGCAGCCCGGGACAGAATGTGGAGACCCAGTACTTC.

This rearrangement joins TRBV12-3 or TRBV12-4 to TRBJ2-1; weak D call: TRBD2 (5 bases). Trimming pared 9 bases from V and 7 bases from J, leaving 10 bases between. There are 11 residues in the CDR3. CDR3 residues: CASTTRNEQFF. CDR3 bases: TGTGCCAGTACTACTAGAAATGAGCAGTTCTTC.

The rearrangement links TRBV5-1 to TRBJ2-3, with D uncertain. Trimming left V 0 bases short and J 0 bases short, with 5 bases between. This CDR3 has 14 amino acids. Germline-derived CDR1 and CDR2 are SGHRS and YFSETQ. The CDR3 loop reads CASSLDESTDTQYF. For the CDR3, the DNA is TGCGCCAGCAGCTTGGACGAGAGCACAGATACGCAGTATTTT.

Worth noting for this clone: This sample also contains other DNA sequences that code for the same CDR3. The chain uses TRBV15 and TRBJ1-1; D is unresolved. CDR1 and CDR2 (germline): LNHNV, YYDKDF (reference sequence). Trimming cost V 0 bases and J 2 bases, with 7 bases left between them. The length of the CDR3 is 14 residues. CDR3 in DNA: TGTGCCACCAGCAGAGATCAGATAAACACTGAAGCTTTCTTT. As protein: CATSRDQINTEAFF.

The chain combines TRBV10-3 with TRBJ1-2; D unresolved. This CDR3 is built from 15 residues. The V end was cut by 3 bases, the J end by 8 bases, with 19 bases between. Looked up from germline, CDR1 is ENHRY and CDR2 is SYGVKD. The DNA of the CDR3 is TGTGCCATCAGTGAATCCCCTGGGCAAATGAAAGGCTACACCTTC. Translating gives CAISESPGQMKGYTF.

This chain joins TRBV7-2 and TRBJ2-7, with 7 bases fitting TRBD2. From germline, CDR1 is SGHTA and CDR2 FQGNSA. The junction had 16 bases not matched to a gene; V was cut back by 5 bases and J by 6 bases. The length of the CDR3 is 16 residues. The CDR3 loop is CASSPRAGVAVFEQYF. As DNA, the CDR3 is TGTGCCAGCAGCCCCCGGGCGGGGGTCGCGGTATTCGAGCAGTACTTC.

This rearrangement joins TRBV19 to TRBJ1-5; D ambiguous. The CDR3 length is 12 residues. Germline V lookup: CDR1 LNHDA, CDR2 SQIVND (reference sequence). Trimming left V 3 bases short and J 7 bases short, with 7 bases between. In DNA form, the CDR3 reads TGTGCCAGTAGTATTGAGGGCCAGCCCCAGCATTTT. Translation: CASSIEGQPQHF.

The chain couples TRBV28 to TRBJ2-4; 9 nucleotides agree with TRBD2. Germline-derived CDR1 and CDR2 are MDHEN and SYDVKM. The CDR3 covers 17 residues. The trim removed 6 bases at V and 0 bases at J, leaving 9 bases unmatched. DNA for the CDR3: TGTGCCAGCAGCCCGGCGGGGGGGCAGCTAGCCAAAAACATTCAGTACTTC. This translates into CASSPAGGQLAKNIQYF.